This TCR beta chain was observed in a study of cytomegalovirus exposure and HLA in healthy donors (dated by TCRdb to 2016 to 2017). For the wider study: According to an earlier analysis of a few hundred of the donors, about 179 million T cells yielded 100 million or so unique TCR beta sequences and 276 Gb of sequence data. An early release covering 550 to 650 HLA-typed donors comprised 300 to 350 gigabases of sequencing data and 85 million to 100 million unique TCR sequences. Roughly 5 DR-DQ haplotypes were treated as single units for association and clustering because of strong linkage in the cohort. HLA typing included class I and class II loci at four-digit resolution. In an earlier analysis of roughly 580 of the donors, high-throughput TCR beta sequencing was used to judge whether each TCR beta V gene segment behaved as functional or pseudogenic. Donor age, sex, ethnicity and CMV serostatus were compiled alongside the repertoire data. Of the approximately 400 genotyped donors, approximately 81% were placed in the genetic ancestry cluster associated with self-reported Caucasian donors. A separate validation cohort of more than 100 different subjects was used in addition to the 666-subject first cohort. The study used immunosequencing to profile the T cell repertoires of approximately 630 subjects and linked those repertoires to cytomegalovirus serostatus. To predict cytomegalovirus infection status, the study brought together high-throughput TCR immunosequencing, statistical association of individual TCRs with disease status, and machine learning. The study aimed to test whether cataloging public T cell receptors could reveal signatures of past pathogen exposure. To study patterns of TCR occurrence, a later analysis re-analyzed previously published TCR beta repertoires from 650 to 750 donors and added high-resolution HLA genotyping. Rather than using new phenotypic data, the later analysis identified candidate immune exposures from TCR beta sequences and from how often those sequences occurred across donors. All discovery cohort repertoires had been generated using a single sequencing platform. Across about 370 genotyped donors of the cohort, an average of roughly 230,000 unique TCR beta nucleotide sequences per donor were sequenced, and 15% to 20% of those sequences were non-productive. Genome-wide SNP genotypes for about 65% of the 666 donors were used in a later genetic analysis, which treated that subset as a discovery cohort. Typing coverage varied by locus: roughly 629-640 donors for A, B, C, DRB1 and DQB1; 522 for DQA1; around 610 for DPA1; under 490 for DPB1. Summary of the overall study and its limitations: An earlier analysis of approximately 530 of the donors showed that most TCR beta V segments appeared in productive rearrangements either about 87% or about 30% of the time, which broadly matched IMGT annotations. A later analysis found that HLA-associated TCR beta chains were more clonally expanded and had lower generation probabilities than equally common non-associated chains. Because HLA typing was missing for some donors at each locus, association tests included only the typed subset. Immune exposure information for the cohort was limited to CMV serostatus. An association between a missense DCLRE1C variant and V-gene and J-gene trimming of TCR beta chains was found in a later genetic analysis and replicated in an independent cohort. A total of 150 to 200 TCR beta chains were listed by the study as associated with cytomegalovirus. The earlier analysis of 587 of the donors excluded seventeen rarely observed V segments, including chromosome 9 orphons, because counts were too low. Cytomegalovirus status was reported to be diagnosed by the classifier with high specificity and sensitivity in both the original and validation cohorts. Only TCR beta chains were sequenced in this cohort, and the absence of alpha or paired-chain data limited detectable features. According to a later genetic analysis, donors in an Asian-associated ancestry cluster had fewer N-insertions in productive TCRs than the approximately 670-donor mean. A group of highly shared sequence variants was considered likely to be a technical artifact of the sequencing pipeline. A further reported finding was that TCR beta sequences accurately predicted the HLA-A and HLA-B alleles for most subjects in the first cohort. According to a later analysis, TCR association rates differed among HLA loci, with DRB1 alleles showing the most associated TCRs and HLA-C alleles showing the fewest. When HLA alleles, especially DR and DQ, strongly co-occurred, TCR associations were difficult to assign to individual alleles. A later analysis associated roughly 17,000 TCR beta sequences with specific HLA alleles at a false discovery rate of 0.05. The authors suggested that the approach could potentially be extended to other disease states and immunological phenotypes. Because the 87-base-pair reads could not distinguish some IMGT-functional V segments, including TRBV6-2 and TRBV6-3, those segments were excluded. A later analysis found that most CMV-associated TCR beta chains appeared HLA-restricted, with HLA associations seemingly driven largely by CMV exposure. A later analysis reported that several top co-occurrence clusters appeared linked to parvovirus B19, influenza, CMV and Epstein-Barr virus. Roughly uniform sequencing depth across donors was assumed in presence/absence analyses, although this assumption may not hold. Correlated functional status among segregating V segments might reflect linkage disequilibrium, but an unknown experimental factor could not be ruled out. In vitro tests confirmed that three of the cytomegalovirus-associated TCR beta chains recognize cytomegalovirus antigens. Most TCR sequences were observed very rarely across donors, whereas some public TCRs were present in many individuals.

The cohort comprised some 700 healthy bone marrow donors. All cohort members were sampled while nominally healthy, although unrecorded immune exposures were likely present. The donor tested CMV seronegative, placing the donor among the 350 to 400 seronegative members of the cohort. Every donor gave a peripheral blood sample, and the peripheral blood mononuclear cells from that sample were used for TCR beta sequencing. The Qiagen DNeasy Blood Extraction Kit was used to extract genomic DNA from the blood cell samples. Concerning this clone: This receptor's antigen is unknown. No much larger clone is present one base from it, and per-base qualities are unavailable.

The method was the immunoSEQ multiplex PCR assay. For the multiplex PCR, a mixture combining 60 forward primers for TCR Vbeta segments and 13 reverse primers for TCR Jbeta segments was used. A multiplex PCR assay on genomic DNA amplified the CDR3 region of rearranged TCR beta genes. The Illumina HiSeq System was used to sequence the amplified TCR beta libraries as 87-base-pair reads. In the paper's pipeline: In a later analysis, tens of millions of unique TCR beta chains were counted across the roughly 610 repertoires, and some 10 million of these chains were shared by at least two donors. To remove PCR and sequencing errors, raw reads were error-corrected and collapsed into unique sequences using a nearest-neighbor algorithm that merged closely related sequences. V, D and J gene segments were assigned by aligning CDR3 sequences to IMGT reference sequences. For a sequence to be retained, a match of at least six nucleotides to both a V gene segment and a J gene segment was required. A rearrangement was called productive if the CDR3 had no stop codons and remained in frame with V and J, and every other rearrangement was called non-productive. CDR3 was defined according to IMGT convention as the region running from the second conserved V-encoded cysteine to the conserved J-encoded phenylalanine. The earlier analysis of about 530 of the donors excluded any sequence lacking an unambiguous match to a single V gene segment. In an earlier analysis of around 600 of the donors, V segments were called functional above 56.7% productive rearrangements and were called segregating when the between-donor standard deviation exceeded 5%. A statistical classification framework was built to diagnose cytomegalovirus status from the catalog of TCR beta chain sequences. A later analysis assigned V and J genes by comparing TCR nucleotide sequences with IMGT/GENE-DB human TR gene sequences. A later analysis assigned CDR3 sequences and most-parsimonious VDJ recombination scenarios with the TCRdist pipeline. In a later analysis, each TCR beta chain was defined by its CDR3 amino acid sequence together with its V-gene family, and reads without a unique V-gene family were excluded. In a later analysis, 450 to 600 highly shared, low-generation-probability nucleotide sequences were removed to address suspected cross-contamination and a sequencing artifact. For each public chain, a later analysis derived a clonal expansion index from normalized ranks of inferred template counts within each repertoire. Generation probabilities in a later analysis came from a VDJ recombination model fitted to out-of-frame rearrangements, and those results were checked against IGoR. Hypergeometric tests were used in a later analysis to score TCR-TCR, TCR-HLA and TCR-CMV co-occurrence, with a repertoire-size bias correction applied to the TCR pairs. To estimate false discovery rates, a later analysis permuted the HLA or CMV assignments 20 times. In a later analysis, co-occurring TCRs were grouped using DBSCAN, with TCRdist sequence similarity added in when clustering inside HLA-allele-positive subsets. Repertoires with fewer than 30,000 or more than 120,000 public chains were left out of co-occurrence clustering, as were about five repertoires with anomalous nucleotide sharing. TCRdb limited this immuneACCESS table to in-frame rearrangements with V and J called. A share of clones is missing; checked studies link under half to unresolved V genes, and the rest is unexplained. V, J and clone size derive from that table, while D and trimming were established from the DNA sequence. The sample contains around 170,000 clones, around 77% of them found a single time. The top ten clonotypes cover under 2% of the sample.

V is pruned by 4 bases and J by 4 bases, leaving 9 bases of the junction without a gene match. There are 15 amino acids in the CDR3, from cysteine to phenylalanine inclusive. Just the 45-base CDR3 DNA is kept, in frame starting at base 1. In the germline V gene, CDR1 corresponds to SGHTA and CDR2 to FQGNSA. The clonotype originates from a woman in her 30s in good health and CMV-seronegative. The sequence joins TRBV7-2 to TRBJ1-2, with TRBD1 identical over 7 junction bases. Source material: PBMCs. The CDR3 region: CASSSSETGRYGYTF. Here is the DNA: TGTGCCAGCAGCTCGTCCGAGACAGGGCGCTATGGCTACACCTTC.